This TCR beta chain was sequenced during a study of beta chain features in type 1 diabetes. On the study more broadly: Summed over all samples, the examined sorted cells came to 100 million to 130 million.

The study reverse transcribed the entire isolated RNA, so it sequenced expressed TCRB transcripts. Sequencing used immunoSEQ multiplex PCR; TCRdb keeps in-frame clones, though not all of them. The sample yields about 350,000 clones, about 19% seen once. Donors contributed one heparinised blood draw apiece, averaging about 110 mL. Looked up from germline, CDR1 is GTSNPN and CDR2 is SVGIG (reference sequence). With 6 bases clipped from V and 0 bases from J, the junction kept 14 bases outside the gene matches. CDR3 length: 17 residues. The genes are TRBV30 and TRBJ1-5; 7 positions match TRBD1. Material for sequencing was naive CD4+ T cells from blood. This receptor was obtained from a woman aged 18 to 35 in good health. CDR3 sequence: CACTSRDRFNSNQPQHF. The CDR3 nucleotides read TGTGCCTGCACTAGCCGGGACAGATTTAATAGCAATCAGCCCCAGCATTTT.